One and the same sample provided the 13 T cell receptor beta chains below, sequenced in a study of blood T cells in healthy people across ages. A second roughly 6 to 12 cycle PCR used barcoded and J-beta primers. MiXCR, applied by TCRdb to the 5' RACE reads, yields one record per CDR3 protein. The sample lists just over 1 million distinct CDR3 sequences; 40% to 55% were seen once. The sequencing sample was made of blood. The source of these receptors is a woman aged 55-75 years in good health.

The chain combines TRBV6-5 with TRBJ1-2, with TRBD1 as a possible D gene (6 bases). CDR1 is MNHEY and CDR2 is SVGAGI in the germline V gene. Trimming cost V 6 bases and J 4 bases, with 9 bases left between them. The CDR3 is 12 residues long. Here the CDR3 reads CASRSGVYGYTF. CDR3 nucleotide sequence: TGTGCCAGCAGATCAGGGGTCTATGGCTACACCTTC.

The chain couples TRBV2 to TRBJ2-7; possibly TRBD2 for D (6 bases). V was pared by 10 bases and J by 7 bases, with 20 bases between. Germline CDR1 reads SNHLY; CDR2 reads FYNNEI. The CDR3 sequence is 13 residues long. CDR3 sequence: CATETRSSGEQYF. In DNA, the CDR3 is TGTGCCACCGAGACTAGGAGTTCGGGTGAGCAGTACTTC.

The rearrangement uses TRBV7-9 and TRBJ2-7, with 9 bases that match TRBD1. Gene TRBJ2-5 matches the end of the DNA better, so the J call may be wrong. CDR1 is SEHNR, CDR2 FQNEAQ, per germline (reference sequence). CDR3 size: 13 residues. The CDR3 DNA reads TGTGCCAGCAGCAAGGGACAGGGTGAGACCCAGTACTTC. This codes for CASSKGQGETQYF.

This clonotype was seen a few times. This rearrangement joins TRBV2 to TRBJ2-1; possible D gene TRBD1, 6 bases. The CDR3 loop spans 15 amino acids. V was shortened by 1 base and J by 4 bases, with 11 bases between the two germline ends. The germline CDR1 and CDR2 sequences are SNHLY and FYNNEI. DNA for the CDR3: TGTGCCAGCAGTGAAGGGGGGCAGGGATACAATGAGCAGTTCTTC. This sequence encodes CASSEGGQGYNEQFF. The full variable domain, its missing parts supplied by reference TRBV2 and TRBJ2-1, is EPEVTQTPSHQVTQMGQEVILRCVPISNHLYFYWYRQILGQKVEFLVSFYNNEISEKSEIFDDQFSVERPDGSNFTLKIRSTKLEDSAMYFCASSEGGQGYNEQFFGPGTRLTVL.

This chain uses TRBV9 with TRBJ2-7, with D perhaps TRBD1 or TRBD2 (6 bases each). The V and J ends lost 0 bases and 3 bases respectively, with 16 bases between them. The CDR3 covers 16 residues. Looked up from germline, CDR1 is SGDLS and CDR2 is YYNGEE. The CDR3 DNA reads as TGTGCCAGCAGCGTAGCTACAGGGAGGTCGTACTACGAGCAGTACTTC. Amino acid sequence: CASSVATGRSYYEQYF.

This clonotype was detected a few times. The V gene is TRBV20-1, the J gene TRBJ2-7, with 8 bases aligning to TRBD2. The CDR3 spans 13 residues. The J segment lost 2 bases and the V segment lost 3 bases, leaving 3 bases of the junction unmatched. Germline CDR1 reads DFQATT; CDR2 reads SNEGSKA (reference sequence). DNA of the CDR3: TGCAGTGCTAGGACTAGCGCGACCTACGAGCAGTACTTC. Translated: CSARTSATYEQYF.

The table lists this clonotype with a count of one. This chain connects TRBV11-2 to TRBJ2-7, with D hard to call. The end of the DNA aligns better with TRBJ2-5, so the J call may be wrong. The CDR3 spans 13 residues. CDR1 SGHAT and CDR2 FQNNGV come from the germline V gene. DNA of the CDR3: TGTGCCAGCAGCTTAGGGTACAGTGAGACCCAGTACTTC. Translation: CASSLGYSETQYF.

The rearrangement joins TRBV20-1 to TRBJ2-5; D gene unclear. This CDR3 region has 11 residues. The ends were cut back, 5 bases at V and 5 bases at J, with 9 bases in the middle. The germline V gene encodes CDR1 DFQATT and CDR2 SNEGSKA (reference sequence). The CDR3 protein is CSASIGETQYF. The CDR3 coding sequence is TGCAGTGCTTCGATTGGGGAGACCCAGTACTTC.

This clonotype was found many times. The V gene is TRBV13, the J gene TRBJ1-1; TRBD1 matches at 7 bases. The germline CDR1 and CDR2 sequences are PRHDT and FYEKMQ (reference sequence). The V segment lost 5 bases and the J segment 5 bases; nucleotides outside the gene matches: 8. The CDR3 extends over 14 amino acids. The CDR3, as DNA: TGTGCCAGCAGCCCTGACAGGGTTTTGACTGAAGCTTTCTTT. This encodes CASSPDRVLTEAFF.

This clonotype was picked up a small number of times. V and J are TRBV28 and TRBJ2-7, with D possibly matching TRBD1 (6 bases). Germline-derived CDR1 and CDR2 are MDHEN and SYDVKM. The CDR3 contains 15 residues. With 5 bases removed from V and 3 bases from J, the gap between germline ends came to 17 bases. This CDR3 reads CASSPRGTSVYEQYF. Here the CDR3 DNA reads TGTGCCAGCAGTCCAAGGGGGACCTCAGTCTACGAGCAGTACTTC.

The rearrangement joins TRBV19 to TRBJ2-1; D unresolved. This CDR3 has 14 residues. Germline CDR1 is LNHDA and CDR2 is SQIVND (reference sequence). V lost 6 bases, J lost 5 bases, and 14 bases lay in between. CDR3 coding DNA: TGTGCCAGTAGCCCTGGGAAACGCAACAATGAGCAGTTCTTC. It translates to CASSPGKRNNEQFF.

This clonotype appeared a single time. V gene TRBV6-2 or TRBV6-3 combines with J gene TRBJ2-1, with D possibly being TRBD2 (5 bases). The J call may be in error: the DNA end matches TRBJ2-7 better. Germline CDR1 is MNHEY and CDR2 is SVGEGT. This CDR3 has 14 residues. CDR3 coding DNA: TGTGCCAGCAGTACTAGTTACTCCTACAATGAGCAGTACTTC. This codes for CASSTSYSYNEQYF.

This clonotype came up a few times. Here the CDR3 reads CASSDRGGNNEQFF. CDR3 sequence (DNA): TGTGCCAGCAGCGACAGGGGGGGTAACAATGAGCAGTTCTTC. The chain uses TRBV12-3 or TRBV12-4 and TRBJ2-1, with 9 bases lining up with TRBD1. Trimming took 6 bases from V and 5 from J; bases not matched to a gene: 5. The CDR3 has 14 amino acids.